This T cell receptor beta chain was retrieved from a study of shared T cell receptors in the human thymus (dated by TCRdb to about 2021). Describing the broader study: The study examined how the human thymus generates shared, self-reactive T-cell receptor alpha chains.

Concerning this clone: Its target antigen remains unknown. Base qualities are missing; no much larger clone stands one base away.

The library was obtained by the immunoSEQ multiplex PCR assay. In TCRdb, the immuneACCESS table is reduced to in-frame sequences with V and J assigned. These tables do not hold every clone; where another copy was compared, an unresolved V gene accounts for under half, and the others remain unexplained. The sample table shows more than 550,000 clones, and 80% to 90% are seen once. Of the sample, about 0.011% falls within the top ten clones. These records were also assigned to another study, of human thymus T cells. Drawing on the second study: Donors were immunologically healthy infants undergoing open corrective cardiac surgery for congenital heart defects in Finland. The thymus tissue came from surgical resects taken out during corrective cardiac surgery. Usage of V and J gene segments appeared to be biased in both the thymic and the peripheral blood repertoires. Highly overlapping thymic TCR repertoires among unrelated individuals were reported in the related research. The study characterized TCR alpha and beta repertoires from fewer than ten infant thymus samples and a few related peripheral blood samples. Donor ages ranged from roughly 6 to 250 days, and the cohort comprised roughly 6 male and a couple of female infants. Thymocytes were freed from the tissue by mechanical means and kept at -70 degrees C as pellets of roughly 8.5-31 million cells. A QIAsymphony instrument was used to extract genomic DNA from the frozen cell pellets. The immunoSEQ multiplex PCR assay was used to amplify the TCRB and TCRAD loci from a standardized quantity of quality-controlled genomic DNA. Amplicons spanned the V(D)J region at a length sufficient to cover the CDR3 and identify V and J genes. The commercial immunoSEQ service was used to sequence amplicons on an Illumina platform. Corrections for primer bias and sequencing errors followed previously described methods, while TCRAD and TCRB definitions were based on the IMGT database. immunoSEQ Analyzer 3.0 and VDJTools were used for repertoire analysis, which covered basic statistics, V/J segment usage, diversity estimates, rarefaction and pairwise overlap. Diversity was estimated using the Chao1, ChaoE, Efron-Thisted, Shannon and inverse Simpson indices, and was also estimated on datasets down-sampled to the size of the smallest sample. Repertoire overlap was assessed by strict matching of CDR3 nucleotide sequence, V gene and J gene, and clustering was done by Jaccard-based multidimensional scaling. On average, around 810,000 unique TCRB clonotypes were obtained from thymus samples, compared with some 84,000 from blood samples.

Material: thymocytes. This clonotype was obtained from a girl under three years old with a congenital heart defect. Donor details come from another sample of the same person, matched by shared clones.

In nucleotide form, the sequence is TGTGCCAGCAGCGTAGAACCGGGACAGGGGTACCACTATGGCTACACCTTC. It specifies CASSVEPGQGYHYGYTF. This chain is built from TRBV9 and TRBJ1-2; 10 of the junction bases match TRBD1. CDR1 SGDLS and CDR2 YYNGEE were looked up in the germline V gene. Here V drops 0 bases and J drops 3 bases, and the junction holds 8 bases not matched to any gene. From the cysteine up to the phenylalanine, the CDR3 has a length of 17 residues. Left in the record is the CDR3 DNA by itself, 51 bases read in frame from the first base.